The clone carrying this TCR beta chain is classed as medium-sized. Its target is unknown. This CDR3 contains 11 residues. Trimming shortened V by 1 base and J by 5 bases, and 2 bases separated the two germline ends. Amplification of TRBV12-4/TRBJ1-2 clonotypes used adaptor-ligated barcode primers. TCRdb used MiXCR to reprocess the multiplex PCR reads, holding one entry per CDR3 protein. This sample has approximately 330 distinct CDR3 sequences; 3% to 4.5% occur once, and the top ten carry around four fifths. The sorted Tregs were CD4+CD25+CD127-/low cells. Study results and caveats: Around 13% of tumor Treg sequences matched naive CD4+ cells. Greatest tumor Treg TCR overlap was with tumor naive CD4+ cells. In terms of TCR gene usage, tumor memory CD4+ T cells clustered together with blood and lymph node memory CD4+ cells, as well as with lymph node naive CD4+ cells.

The chain couples TRBV12-3 or TRBV12-4 to TRBJ1-2, with D hard to call. This clonotype originated in a female donor with breast cancer. The sequencing input was Tregs sorted from blood. The CDR3 sequence: CASSLGYGYTF. CDR3 nucleotide sequence: TGTGCCAGCAGTTTAGGGTATGGCTACACCTTC.